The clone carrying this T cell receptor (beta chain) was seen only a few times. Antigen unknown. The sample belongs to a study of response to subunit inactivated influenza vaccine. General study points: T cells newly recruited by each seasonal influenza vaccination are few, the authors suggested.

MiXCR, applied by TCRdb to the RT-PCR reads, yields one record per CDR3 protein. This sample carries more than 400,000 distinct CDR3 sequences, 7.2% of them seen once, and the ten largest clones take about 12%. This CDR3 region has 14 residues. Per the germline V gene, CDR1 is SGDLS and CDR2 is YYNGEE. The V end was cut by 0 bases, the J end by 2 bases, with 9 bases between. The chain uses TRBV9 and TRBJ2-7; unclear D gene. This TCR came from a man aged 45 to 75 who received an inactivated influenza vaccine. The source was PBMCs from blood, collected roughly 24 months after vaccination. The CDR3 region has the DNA TGTGCCAGCAGCGTAGCCGGCAGTACCTACGAGCAGTACTTC. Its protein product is CASSVAGSTYEQYF.